This T cell receptor beta chain was sequenced during a study of blood T cell repertoires in COVID-19. Overall study context: COVID-19 samples from acute and convalescent phases originated in the United States, Italy and Spain.

In the source study's methods: Reference gene primer amplification yielded estimated nucleated cell counts. The assay was immunoSEQ multiplex PCR, and TCRdb's table has in-frame clones only and misses some. The DNA gave D and trimming, while V, J and clone size come from that table. The sample has roughly 100,000 clones, roughly 86% seen once. The CDR3 runs to 15 residues. Trimming took 1 base from V and 6 from J; bases not matched to a gene: 6. The germline gives CDR1 MGHRA, CDR2 YSYEKL. The rearrangement joins TRBV4-1 to TRBJ2-7; 10 nucleotides match TRBD1. The specimen sequenced was peripheral blood. This clonotype was sampled from a man aged 40-50 years with active or convalescent COVID-19. This CDR3 is CASSQVGGTGVEQYF. For the CDR3, the DNA is TGCGCCAGCAGCCAAGTCGGTGGGACAGGGGTCGAGCAGTACTTC.